This T cell receptor (beta chain) came from a study of blood T cell repertoires in COVID-19. The overall study: T cells, B-cell-depleted T cells, or PBMCs provided the cDNA or gDNA that served as material.

Those who participated ranged in age from about 18 to 95 years and resided in about 24 US areas. Clinical history as reported by participants underpinned cohort assignment. Authors' analysis steps: Quantification of nucleated cells was approximated via reference gene primer amplification. Method: immunoSEQ multiplex PCR; TCRdb's copy keeps in-frame clones and lacks some. The DNA gave D and trimming, while V, J and clone size come from that table. The sample yields about 250,000 clones, 87% seen once. CDR3 length: 13 residues. The germline gives CDR1 MDHEN, CDR2 SYDVKM. Trimming removed 6 bases from V and 6 bases from J, with 12 bases in between.

V usage is TRBV28 and J usage is TRBJ1-3; D perhaps matches TRBD1 (5 bases). This clonotype originated in a woman in her twenties or thirties with acute COVID-19. Sequencing was performed on PBMCs or T cells enriched from blood (not recorded which). CDR3 sequence reads: CASSPAGLNTIYF. In DNA form, the CDR3 reads TGTGCCAGCAGCCCGGCAGGGCTAAACACCATATATTTT. Drawing the rest from reference TRBV28 and TRBJ1-3, the complete variable domain is DVKVTQSSRYLVKRTGEKVFLECVQDMDHENMFWYRQDPGLGLRLIYFSYDVKMKEKGDIPEGYSVSREKKERFSLILESASTNQTSMYLCASSPAGLNTIYFGEGSWLTVV.